One sample yielded the 27 T cell receptor beta chains listed below, sequenced in a study of cytotoxic CD8 clonotypes in ibrutinib-treated CLL. Some clones are missing from TCRdb's copy, which holds only in-frame ones; the method was immunoSEQ multiplex PCR. The repertoire has approximately 200,000 clones, around three quarters of them found once; the top ten carry roughly 13%. The starting material was PBMCs, obtained after 24 months of ibrutinib treatment. The origin of the receptors is a human donor with chronic lymphocytic leukemia.

V is TRBV11-2 and J is TRBJ2-5; 7 bases agree with TRBD1. CDR3 length: 17 residues. The germline CDR1 and CDR2 sequences are SGHAT and FQNNGV. The junction had 16 bases not matched to a gene; V was cut back by 4 bases and J by 5 bases. This CDR3 is CASSSDRQGWVVETQYF. CDR3 nucleotide sequence: TGTGCCAGCAGCTCAGACCGACAGGGATGGGTAGTGGAGACCCAGTACTTC.

This chain links TRBV19 with TRBJ2-5, with 8 bases that match TRBD1. The CDR3 loop spans 15 amino acids. V lost 3 bases and J lost 5; bases outside the gene matches: 8. Looked up from germline, CDR1 is LNHDA and CDR2 is SQIVND (reference sequence). CDR3 bases: TGTGCCAGTAGTATTCCGCAGGGGGCAGGGGAGACCCAGTACTTC. Translating gives CASSIPQGAGETQYF.

The V and J genes are TRBV29-1 and TRBJ2-3; D gene unclear. The CDR3 loop spans 12 amino acids. Germline CDR1 SQVTM, CDR2 ANQGSEA. V gave up 4 bases and J gave up 6 bases, with 11 bases separating them. The CDR3 loop is CSVVLASDTQYF. CDR3 nucleotide sequence: TGCAGCGTTGTGTTAGCTTCTGATACGCAGTATTTT.

CDR3 protein: CSARDLREAFF. The CDR3 DNA is TGCAGTGCTAGAGATTTGAGAGAAGCTTTCTTT. V usage is TRBV20-1 and J usage is TRBJ1-1, with D unresolved. This CDR3 contains 11 residues. Between the trimmed V and J ends, which lost 0 bases and 8 bases, there was a span of 7 bases. Germline loops: CDR1 DFQATT, CDR2 SNEGSKA (reference sequence).

The rearrangement links TRBV15 to TRBJ2-7; D is perhaps TRBD1 (6 bases). Trimming left V 0 bases short and J 2 bases short, with 17 bases between. The CDR3 has 17 residues. In germline, CDR1 is LNHNV, CDR2 YYDKDF (reference sequence). CDR3 bases: TGTGCCACCAGCAGAGATCTAATGTGGACAGAGGCCTACGAGCAGTACTTC. Translation gives CATSRDLMWTEAYEQYF. Full variable domain (outside the CDR3, taken from reference TRBV15 and TRBJ2-7): DAMVIQNPRYQVTQFGKPVTLSCSQTLNHNVMYWYQQKSSQAPKLLFHYYDKDFNNEADTPDNFQSRRPNTSFCFLDIRSPGLGDTAMYLCATSRDLMWTEAYEQYFGPGTRLTVT.

The chain joins TRBV7-6 to TRBJ1-4; D may be TRBD1 (5 bases). V was trimmed by 1 base and J by 2 bases, leaving 14 bases between them. From germline, CDR1 is SGHVS and CDR2 FNYEAQ. The CDR3 length is 17 residues. CDR3 coding DNA: TGTGCCAGCAGCTTAGTAGAGTCAGGGACCACTAATGAAAAACTGTTTTTT. Amino acids: CASSLVESGTTNEKLFF. The variable domain in full, with the rest retrieved from reference TRBV7-6 and TRBJ1-4, is GAGVSQSPRYKVTKRGQDVALRCDPISGHVSLYWYRQALGQGPEFLTYFNYEAQQDKSGLPNDRFSAERPEGSISTLTIQRTEQRDSAMYRCASSLVESGTTNEKLFFGSGTQLSVL.

The chain links TRBV19 to TRBJ1-4; D ambiguous. CDR1 is LNHDA, CDR2 SQIVND, per germline (reference sequence). V lost 2 bases, J lost 5 bases, and 9 bases lay in between. There are 14 residues in the CDR3. CDR3 coding DNA: TGTGCCAGTAGTATACAGAGCCAAAATGAAAAACTGTTTTTT. It translates to CASSIQSQNEKLFF.

V is TRBV5-6 and J is TRBJ2-6, with D unresolved. Germline V gene sequence: CDR1 SGHDT, CDR2 YYEEEE. Between the trimmed V and J ends, which lost 4 bases and 6 bases, there was a span of 17 bases. The CDR3 spans 16 residues. CDR3 nucleotides: TGTGCCAGCAGCGTTGTGGGCTTCCTGCCGGCCAACGTCCTGACTTTC. Protein sequence: CASSVVGFLPANVLTF.

The gene calls are TRBV27 and TRBJ2-7, with D unresolved. CDR1 MNHEY and CDR2 SMNVEV come from the germline V gene (reference sequence). This CDR3 is 16 amino acids long. V was pared by 6 bases and J by 4 bases, with 22 bases between. As DNA, the CDR3 is TGTGCCAGCAGCCCCCATCAGACGCGGTTAGCTTACGAGCAGTACTTC. Translated, it gives CASSPHQTRLAYEQYF.

This clone was seen only a few times. The rearrangement joins TRBV27 to TRBJ2-5, with 7 positions matching TRBD2. This CDR3 is 15 amino acids long. The junction had 13 bases not matched to a gene; V was cut back by 7 bases and J by 5 bases. CDR1 and CDR2 (germline): MNHEY, SMNVEV (reference sequence). CDR3 in amino acids: CASKRLAGAMETQYF. The CDR3 region has the DNA TGTGCCAGCAAACGACTGGCGGGAGCTATGGAGACCCAGTACTTC.

This clone was detected only a few times. The chain couples TRBV27 to TRBJ2-1; TRBD2 aligns across 10 bases. The ends lost 5 bases at V and 4 bases at J; junction bases unmatched: 5. Per the germline V gene, CDR1 is MNHEY and CDR2 is SMNVEV (reference sequence). This CDR3 is built from 15 residues. Written as DNA, the CDR3 is TGTGCCAGCAGTACTAGCGGGAATCGGTACAATGAGCAGTTCTTC. Protein sequence: CASSTSGNRYNEQFF.

This chain connects TRBV28 to TRBJ2-3; D might be TRBD1 (6 bases). CDR1 MDHEN and CDR2 SYDVKM come from the germline V gene. Deletions cut 0 bases from V and 2 bases from J, with 9 bases between. CDR3 length: 15 residues. The CDR3 spells CASSLWGANTDTQYF. In DNA form, the CDR3 reads TGTGCCAGCAGTTTATGGGGGGCTAACACAGATACGCAGTATTTT.

The chain couples TRBV6-5 to TRBJ2-7, with unresolved D. This CDR3 comprises 16 residues. Looked up from germline, CDR1 is MNHEY and CDR2 is SVGAGI. V shed 0 bases and J shed 0 bases, with 12 bases lying between them. Here the CDR3 reads CASSYSVTPPSYEQYF. Written as DNA, the CDR3 is TGTGCCAGCAGTTACTCGGTTACACCGCCCTCCTACGAGCAGTACTTC.

This clone has a count of ten or more. The rearrangement joins TRBV19 to TRBJ1-1; 8 nucleotides line up with TRBD1. The CDR3 has 14 residues. Germline CDR1 is LNHDA and CDR2 is SQIVND (reference sequence). The trim removed 6 bases at V and 4 bases at J, leaving 7 bases unmatched. Here the CDR3 DNA reads TGTGCCAGTAGCCGGACAGGGACGGTCACTGAAGCTTTCTTT. This encodes CASSRTGTVTEAFF.

In its sample, this clone was seen a few times. The chain employs TRBV19 and TRBJ1-2, with D perhaps matching TRBD1 (6 bases). Germline CDR1 is LNHDA and CDR2 is SQIVND (reference sequence). CDR3 length: 12 amino acids. The germline V and J ends were trimmed by 7 bases and 8 bases, with 14 bases remaining between them. The CDR3 bases are TGTGCCAGTACCAGGGGCGCCGGGGGCTACACCTTC. Protein sequence: CASTRGAGGYTF.

V is TRBV10-3 and J is TRBJ1-5; 12 positions match TRBD1. Germline CDR1 reads ENHRY; CDR2 reads SYGVKD. After removal of 5 bases from V and 6 bases from J, the junction contained 5 bases not matched to a gene. The CDR3 has 15 amino acids. The CDR3: CAISPGTGGSQPQHF. CDR3 nucleotide sequence: TGTGCCATCAGTCCCGGGACAGGGGGCTCTCAGCCCCAGCATTTT.

DNA of the CDR3: TGTGCCAGCAGAGGGACTGGTTCACCCCTCCACTTT. This gives the protein CASRGTGSPLHF. This rearrangement joins TRBV2 to TRBJ1-6; a weak D match, TRBD1 (5 bases). Trimming pared 6 bases from V and 9 bases from J, leaving 9 bases between. CDR3 size: 12 residues. Germline V gene data show CDR1 as SNHLY and CDR2 as FYNNEI.

This clone was counted a single time. The chain uses TRBV7-9 and TRBJ2-3; 8 nucleotides match TRBD2. V lost 3 bases and J lost 6; bases outside the gene matches: 14. Looked up from germline, CDR1 is SEHNR and CDR2 is FQNEAQ (reference sequence). This CDR3 is built from 17 residues. CDR3 bases: TGTGCCAGCAGCTTGGGGCGGACTAGCCGACTTGGGGATACGCAGTATTTT. It codes for CASSLGRTSRLGDTQYF. The full variable domain, with the rest looked up from reference TRBV7-9 and TRBJ2-3, is DTGVSQNPRHKITKRGQNVTFRCDPISEHNRLYWYRQTLGQGPEFLTYFQNEAQLEKSRLLSDRFSAERPKGSFSTLEIQRTEQGDSAMYLCASSLGRTSRLGDTQYFGPGTRLTVL.

This clone was found a few times. The V and J genes are TRBV5-4 and TRBJ2-3, with 12 positions matching TRBD2. V lost 9 bases, J lost 6 bases, and 8 bases stayed unmatched. From germline, CDR1 is SGHNT and CDR2 YYREEE (reference sequence). This CDR3 is 14 amino acids long. CDR3 coding DNA: TGTGCCATCTCTTCGACTAGCGGGGGTGATACGCAGTATTTT. It yields the protein CAISSTSGGDTQYF.

The V and J genes are TRBV4-2 and TRBJ2-1; possible D gene TRBD2, 6 bases. CDR3 length: 15 residues. V was cut by 3 bases and J by 5 bases, with 14 bases left in between. Germline CDR1 reads LGHNA; CDR2 reads YNFKEQ. CDR3 sequence reads: CASSHNGSPNNEQFF. CDR3 coding DNA: TGTGCCAGCAGCCACAACGGGAGCCCCAACAATGAGCAGTTCTTC.

The rearrangement links TRBV19 to TRBJ2-7, with 12 bases lining up with TRBD2. In germline, CDR1 is LNHDA, CDR2 SQIVND (reference sequence). The junction had 13 bases not matched to a gene; V was cut back by 5 bases and J by 5 bases. The CDR3 has 17 amino acids. In DNA, the CDR3 is TGTGCCAGTAGTCTCAAGCGACTAGCGGGAGAGATCCACGAGCAGTACTTC. Protein product: CASSLKRLAGEIHEQYF.

This clone was seen a handful of times. This chain links TRBV11-2 with TRBJ2-3; 14 positions match TRBD2. This CDR3 region has 16 residues. Trimming removed 3 bases from V and 7 bases from J; junction bases left unmatched: 6. The germline V gene has CDR1 SGHAT and CDR2 FQNNGV. For the CDR3, the DNA is TGTGCCAGCAGCTTGGGGACTAGCGGGAGCGGATATACGCAGTATTTT. Translated: CASSLGTSGSGYTQYF. Drawing the rest from reference TRBV11-2 and TRBJ2-3, the complete variable domain is EAGVAQSPRYKIIEKRQSVAFWCNPISGHATLYWYQQILGQGPKLLIQFQNNGVVDDSQLPKDRFSAERLKGVDSTLKIQPAKLEDSAVYLCASSLGTSGSGYTQYFGPGTRLTVL.

This sequence joins TRBV15 and TRBJ2-7; 7 bases match TRBD1. CDR3 length: 15 amino acids. CDR1 LNHNV and CDR2 YYDKDF come from the germline V gene (reference sequence). V dropped 2 bases and J dropped 3; count of bases not matched to a gene: 7. Here the CDR3 reads CATSRQDRPDYEQYF. The CDR3 bases are TGTGCCACCAGCAGACAGGACAGGCCCGACTACGAGCAGTACTTC.

This clone has more than one count but fewer than ten. This rearrangement joins TRBV2 to TRBJ1-2, with TRBD1 as a possible D gene (5 bases). V shed 8 bases and J shed 8 bases, with 24 bases lying between them. The CDR3 is 15 residues long. CDR1 SNHLY and CDR2 FYNNEI come from the germline V gene. CDR3 in amino acids: CASGSGGARSAGYTF. The CDR3, as DNA: TGTGCCAGCGGAAGTGGAGGGGCCAGGTCGGCCGGCTACACCTTC.

This sequence joins TRBV27 and TRBJ2-1; either TRBD1 or TRBD2 may fit D (5 bases each). CDR3 size: 15 residues. V lost 4 bases and J lost 2, with 12 bases in between. CDR1 and CDR2 from the germline V gene are MNHEY and SMNVEV (reference sequence). The CDR3 spells CASSWGGRAYNEQFF. CDR3 bases: TGTGCCAGCAGTTGGGGCGGGCGTGCCTACAATGAGCAGTTCTTC.

In regard to this clone: Other nucleotide sequences in the sample specify the same CDR3. The V and J genes are TRBV5-6 and TRBJ2-7; D uncertain. Germline V gene data show CDR1 as SGHDT and CDR2 as YYEEEE. The germline V and J ends were trimmed by 2 bases and 5 bases, with 5 bases remaining between them. The CDR3 totals 11 residues. In nucleotides, the CDR3 is TGTGCCAGCAGCTTCCTACACGAGCAGTACTTC. It codes for CASSFLHEQYF. The full variable domain, in which reference TRBV5-6 and TRBJ2-7 provide the parts outside the CDR3, is DAGVTQSPTHLIKTRGQQVTLRCSPKSGHDTVSWYQQALGQGPQFIFQYYEEEERQRGNFPDRFSGHQFPNYSSELNVNALLLGDSALYLCASSFLHEQYFGPGTRLTVT.

This clone has just a few counts. V gene TRBV11-3 combines with J gene TRBJ2-1; TRBD2 matches 11 bases. Losses at the gene ends were 4 bases for V and 7 bases for J; bases not matched to a gene: 6. The CDR3 has 15 residues. Per the germline V gene, CDR1 is SGHNT and CDR2 is YENEEA. CDR3 nucleotide sequence: TGTGCCAGCAGCTCCCGACTAGCGGGACTTAATGAGCAGTTCTTC. It is translated as CASSSRLAGLNEQFF.